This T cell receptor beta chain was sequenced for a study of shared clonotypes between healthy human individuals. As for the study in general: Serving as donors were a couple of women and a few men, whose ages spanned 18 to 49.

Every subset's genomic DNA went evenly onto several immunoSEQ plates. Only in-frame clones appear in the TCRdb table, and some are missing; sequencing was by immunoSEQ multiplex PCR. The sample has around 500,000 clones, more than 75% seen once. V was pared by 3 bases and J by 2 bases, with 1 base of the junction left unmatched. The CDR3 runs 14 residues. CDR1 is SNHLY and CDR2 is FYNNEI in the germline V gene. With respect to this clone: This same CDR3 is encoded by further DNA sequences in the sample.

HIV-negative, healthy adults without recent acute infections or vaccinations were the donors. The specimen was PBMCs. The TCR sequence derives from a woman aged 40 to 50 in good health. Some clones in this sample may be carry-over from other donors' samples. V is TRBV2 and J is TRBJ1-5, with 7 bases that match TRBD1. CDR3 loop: CASSEQGGNQPQHF. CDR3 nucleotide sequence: TGTGCCAGCAGTGAGCAGGGGGGCAATCAGCCCCAGCATTTT. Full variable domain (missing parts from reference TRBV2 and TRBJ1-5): EPEVTQTPSHQVTQMGQEVILRCVPISNHLYFYWYRQILGQKVEFLVSFYNNEISEKSEIFDDQFSVERPDGSNFTLKIRSTKLEDSAMYFCASSEQGGNQPQHFGDGTRLSIL.